Sequencing of this TCR beta chain was carried out in a study of low-dose radiotherapy and immunotherapy resistance in tumors. The overall study: Patients were treated with intravenous nivolumab at 240 mg every two weeks and were also dosed with ipilimumab at 1 mg/kg every six weeks. The study gave patients oral aspirin 300 mg daily for four cycles from cycle 1 day 1.

CDR3 length: 21 residues. In germline, CDR1 is SGDLS, CDR2 YYNGEE. V dropped 3 bases and J dropped 0; count of bases not matched to a gene: 12. This clonotype occurred once. Priming of first-strand cDNA relied on TRAV- and TRBV-specific primers (covering alpha and beta chains). Amplification of TCRs used a constant-region primer and V-primer adapter for 15 to 25 PCR cycles. The isolated mRNA underwent amplification through in vitro transcription. TCRdb reprocessed the reads with MiXCR, giving one entry per CDR3 protein. The table includes 5,500 to 6,500 distinct CDR3 sequences, 70% to 80% detected once.

The sequence came from a human donor with advanced metastatic prostate, ovarian, gallbladder or colorectal cancer (not recorded which). This table probably holds off-target reads from a library built for another chain. This chain connects TRBV9 to TRBJ2-1, with TRBD2 matching over 16 bases. This CDR3 is CASSDGGGTSGGASSYNEQFF. As DNA, the CDR3 is TGTGCCAGCAGCGACGGAGGGGGGACTAGCGGGGGGGCCTCCTCCTACAATGAGCAGTTCTTC.